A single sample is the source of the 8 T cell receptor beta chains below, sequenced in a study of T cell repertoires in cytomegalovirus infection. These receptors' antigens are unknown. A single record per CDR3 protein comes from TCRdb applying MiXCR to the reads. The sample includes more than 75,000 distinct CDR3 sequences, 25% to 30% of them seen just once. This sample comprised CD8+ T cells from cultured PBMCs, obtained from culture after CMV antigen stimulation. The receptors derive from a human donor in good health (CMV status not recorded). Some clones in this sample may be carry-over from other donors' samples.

The CDR3 DNA reads TGCGCCAGCACCCCTCCCCAAAGGACAGTAGTTCAAGAGACCCAGTACTTC. It translates to CASTPPQRTVVQETQYF. The chain links TRBV23-1 to TRBJ2-5; tentative D call: TRBD1 (6 bases). TRBV23-1 is flagged as an ORF with uncertain function. With 7 bases removed from V and 2 bases from J, the gap between germline ends came to 23 bases. The CDR3 spans 17 residues.

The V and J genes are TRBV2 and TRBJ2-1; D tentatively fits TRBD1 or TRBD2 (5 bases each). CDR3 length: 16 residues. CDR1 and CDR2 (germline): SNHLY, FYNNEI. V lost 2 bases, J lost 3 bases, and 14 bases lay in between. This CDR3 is CASSEQGDPVYNEQFF. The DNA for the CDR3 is TGTGCCAGCAGTGAACAGGGAGACCCAGTCTACAATGAGCAGTTCTTC.

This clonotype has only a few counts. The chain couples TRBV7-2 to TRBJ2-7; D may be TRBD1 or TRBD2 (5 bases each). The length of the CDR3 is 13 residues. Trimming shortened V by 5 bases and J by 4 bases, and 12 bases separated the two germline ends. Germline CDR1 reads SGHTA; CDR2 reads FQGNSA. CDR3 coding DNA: TGTGCCAGCAGCCAGCGGACACCTTACGAGCAGTACTTC. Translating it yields CASSQRTPYEQYF.

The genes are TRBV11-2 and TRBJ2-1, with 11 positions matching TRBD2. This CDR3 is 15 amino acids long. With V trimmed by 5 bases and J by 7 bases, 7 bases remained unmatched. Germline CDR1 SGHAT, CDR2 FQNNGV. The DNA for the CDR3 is TGTGCCAGCAGCCACGGGACTAGCGGTTTGAATGAGCAGTTCTTC. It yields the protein CASSHGTSGLNEQFF.

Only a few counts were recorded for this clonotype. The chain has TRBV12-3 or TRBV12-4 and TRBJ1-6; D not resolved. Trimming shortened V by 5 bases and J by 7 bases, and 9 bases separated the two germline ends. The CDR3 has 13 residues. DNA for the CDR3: TGTGCCAGCAGTCCGAGCCAGAATTCACCCCTCCACTTT. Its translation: CASSPSQNSPLHF.

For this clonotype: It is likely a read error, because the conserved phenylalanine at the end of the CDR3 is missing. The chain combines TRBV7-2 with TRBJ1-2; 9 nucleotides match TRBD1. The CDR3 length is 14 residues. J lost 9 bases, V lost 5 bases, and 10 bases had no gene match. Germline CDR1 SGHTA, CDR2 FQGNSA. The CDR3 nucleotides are TGTGCCAGCAGCCCGCGGACAGGGGCCCATAGCTACACCGTC. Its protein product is CASSPRTGAHSYTV.

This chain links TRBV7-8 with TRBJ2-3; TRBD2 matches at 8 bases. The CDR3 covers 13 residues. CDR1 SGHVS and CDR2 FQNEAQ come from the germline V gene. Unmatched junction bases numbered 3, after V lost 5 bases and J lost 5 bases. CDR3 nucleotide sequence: TGTGCCAGCAGCCCGGGGGGGATAGATACGCAGTATTTT. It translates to CASSPGGIDTQYF. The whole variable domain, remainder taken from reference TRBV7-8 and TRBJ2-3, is GAGVSQSPRYKVAKRGQDVALRCDPISGHVSLFWYQQALGQGPEFLTYFQNEAQLDKSGLPSDRFFAERPEGSVSTLKIQRTQQEDSAVYLCASSPGGIDTQYFGPGTRLTVL.

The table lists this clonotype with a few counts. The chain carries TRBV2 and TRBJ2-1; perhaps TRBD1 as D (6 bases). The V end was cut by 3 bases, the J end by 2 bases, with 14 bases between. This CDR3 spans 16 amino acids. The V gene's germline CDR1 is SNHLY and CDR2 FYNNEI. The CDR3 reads CASSEVKAGAYNEQFF. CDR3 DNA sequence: TGTGCCAGCAGTGAGGTGAAGGCAGGGGCCTACAATGAGCAGTTCTTC.